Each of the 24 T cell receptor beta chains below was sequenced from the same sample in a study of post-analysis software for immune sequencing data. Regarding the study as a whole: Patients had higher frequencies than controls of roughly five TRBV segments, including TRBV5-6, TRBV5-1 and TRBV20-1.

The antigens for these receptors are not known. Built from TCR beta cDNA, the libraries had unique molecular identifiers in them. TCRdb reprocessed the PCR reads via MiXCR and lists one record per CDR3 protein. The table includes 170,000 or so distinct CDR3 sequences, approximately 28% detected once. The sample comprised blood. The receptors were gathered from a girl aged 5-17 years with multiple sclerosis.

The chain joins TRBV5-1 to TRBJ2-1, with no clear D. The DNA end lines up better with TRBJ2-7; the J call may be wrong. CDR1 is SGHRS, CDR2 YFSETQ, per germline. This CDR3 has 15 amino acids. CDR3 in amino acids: CASSLGGSSYNEQYF. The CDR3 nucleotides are TGCGCCAGCAGCTTGGGGGGAAGCTCCTACAATGAGCAGTACTTC.

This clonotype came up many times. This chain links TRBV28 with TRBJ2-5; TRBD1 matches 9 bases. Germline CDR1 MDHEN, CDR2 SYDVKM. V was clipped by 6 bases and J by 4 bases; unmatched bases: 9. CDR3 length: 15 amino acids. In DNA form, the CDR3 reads TGTGCCAGCAGCCTACCGGGACAGGGAAGAGAGACCCAGTACTTC. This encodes CASSLPGQGRETQYF.

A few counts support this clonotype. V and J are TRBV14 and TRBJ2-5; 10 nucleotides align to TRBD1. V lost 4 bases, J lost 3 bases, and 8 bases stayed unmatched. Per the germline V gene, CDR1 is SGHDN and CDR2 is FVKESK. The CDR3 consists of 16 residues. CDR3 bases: TGTGCCAGCAGCCGAAGACAGGGGGCAGGGGAAGAGACCCAGTACTTC. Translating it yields CASSRRQGAGEETQYF.

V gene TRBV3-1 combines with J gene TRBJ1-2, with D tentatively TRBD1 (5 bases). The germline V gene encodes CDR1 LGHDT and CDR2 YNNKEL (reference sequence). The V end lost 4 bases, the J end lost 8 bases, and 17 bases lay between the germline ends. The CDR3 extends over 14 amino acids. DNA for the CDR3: TGTGCCAGCAGCCCTACGGGGGGAAAGCGGGGCTACACCTTC. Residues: CASSPTGGKRGYTF.

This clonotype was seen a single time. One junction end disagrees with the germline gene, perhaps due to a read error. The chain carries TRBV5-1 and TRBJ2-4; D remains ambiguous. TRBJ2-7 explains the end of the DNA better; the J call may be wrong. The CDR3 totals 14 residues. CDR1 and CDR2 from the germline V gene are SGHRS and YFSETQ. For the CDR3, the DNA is TGCGCCAGCAACTTGGACGGCTCCACCTACGAGCAGTACTTC. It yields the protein CASNLDGSTYEQYF.

CDR3 sequence: CAWSTLSQPQHF. The DNA of the CDR3 is TGTGCCTGGAGTACACTAAGTCAGCCCCAGCATTTT. The chain combines TRBV30 with TRBJ1-5; D is undetermined. Germline CDR1 and CDR2: GTSNPN and SVGIG (reference sequence). The CDR3 totals 12 residues. V dropped 2 bases and J dropped 6 bases, with 8 bases sitting between them.

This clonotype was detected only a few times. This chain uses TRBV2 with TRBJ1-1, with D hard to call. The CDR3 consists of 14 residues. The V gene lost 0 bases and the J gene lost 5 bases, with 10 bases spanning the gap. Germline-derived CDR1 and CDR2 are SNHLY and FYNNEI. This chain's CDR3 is CASSEASGRTEAFF. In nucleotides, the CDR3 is TGTGCCAGCAGTGAAGCTTCAGGACGGACTGAAGCTTTCTTT.

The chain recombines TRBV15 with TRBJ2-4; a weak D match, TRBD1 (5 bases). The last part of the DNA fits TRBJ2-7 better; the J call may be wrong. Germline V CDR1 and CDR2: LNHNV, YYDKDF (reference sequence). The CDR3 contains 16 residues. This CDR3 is CATSREMGQNSYEQYF. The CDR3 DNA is TGTGCCACCAGCAGAGAGATGGGGCAAAACTCCTACGAGCAGTACTTC.

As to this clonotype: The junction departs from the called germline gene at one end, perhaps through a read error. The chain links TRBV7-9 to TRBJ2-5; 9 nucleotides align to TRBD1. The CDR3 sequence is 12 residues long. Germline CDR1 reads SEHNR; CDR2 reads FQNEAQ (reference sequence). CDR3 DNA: TGTACCAGCAGCCTAGGGACAGGGTCGGAGTACTTC. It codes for CTSSLGTGSEYF. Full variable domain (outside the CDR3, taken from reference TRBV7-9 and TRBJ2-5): DTGVSQNPRHKITKRGQNVTFRCDPISEHNRLYWYRQTLGQGPEFLTYFQNEAQLEKSRLLSDRFSAERPKGSFSTLEIQRTEQGDSAMYLCTSSLGTGSEYFGPGTRLLVL.

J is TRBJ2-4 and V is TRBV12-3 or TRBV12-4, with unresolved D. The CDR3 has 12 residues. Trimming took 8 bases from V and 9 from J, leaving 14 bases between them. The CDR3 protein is CASGLVVGIQYF. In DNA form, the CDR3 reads TGTGCCAGCGGGCTAGTTGTAGGCATTCAGTACTTC.

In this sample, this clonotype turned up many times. This CDR3 is CASSASPADTDRGQFF. The DNA of the CDR3 is TGTGCCAGCAGTGCTTCACCAGCGGACACCGATCGGGGGCAGTTCTTC. V gene TRBV12-3 or TRBV12-4 combines with J gene TRBJ2-1, with D perhaps matching TRBD1 or TRBD2 (5 bases each). The CDR3 extends over 16 amino acids. V lost 5 bases and J lost 12, with 26 bases in between.

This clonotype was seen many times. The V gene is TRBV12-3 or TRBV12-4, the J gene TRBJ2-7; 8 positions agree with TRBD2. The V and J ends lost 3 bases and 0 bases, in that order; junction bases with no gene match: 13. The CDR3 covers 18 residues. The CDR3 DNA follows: TGTGCCAGCAGTTTGGAGGAGGTTGGGCTAGCGGGCTCCTACGAGCAGTACTTC. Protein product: CASSLEEVGLAGSYEQYF.

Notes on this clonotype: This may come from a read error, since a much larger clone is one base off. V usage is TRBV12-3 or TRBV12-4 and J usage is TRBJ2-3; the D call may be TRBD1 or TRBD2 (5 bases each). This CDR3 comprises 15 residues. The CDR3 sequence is CASSLMAGETDAQYF. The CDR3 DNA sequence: TGTGCCAGCAGTTTAATGGCCGGGGAGACAGATGCGCAGTATTTT.

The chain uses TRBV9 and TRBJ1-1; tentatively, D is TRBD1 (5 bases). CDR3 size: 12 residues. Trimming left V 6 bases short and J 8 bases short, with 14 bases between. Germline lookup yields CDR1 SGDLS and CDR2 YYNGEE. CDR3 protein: CASIRGGSEAFF. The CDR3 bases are TGTGCCAGCATCCGCGGGGGAAGCGAAGCTTTCTTT.

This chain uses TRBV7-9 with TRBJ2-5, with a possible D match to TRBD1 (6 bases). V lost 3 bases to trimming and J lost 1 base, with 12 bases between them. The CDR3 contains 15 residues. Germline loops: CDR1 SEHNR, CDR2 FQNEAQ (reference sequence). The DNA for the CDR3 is TGTGCCAGCAGCTTTACAACAGGGCCCCAAGAGACCCAGTACTTC. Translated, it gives CASSFTTGPQETQYF.

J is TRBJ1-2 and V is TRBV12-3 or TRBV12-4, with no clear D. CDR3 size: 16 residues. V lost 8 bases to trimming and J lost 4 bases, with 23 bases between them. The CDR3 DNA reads TGTGCCAGCGGGTCGAAGCCAGGTGCGCGGACCTATGGCTACACCTTC. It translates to CASGSKPGARTYGYTF.

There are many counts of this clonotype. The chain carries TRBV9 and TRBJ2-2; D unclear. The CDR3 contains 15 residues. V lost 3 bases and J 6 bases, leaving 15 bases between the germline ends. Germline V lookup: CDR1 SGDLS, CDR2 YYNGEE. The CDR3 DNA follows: TGTGCCAGCAGCGCCTTGCTCTCTCGCGCCGGGGAGCTGTTTTTT. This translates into CASSALLSRAGELFF.

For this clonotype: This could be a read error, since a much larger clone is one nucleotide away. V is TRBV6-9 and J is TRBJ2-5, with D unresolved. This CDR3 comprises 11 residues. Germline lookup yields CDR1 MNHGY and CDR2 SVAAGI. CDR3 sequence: CASTTQETQDF. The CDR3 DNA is TGTGCCAGCACCACCCAAGAGACCCAGGACTTC.

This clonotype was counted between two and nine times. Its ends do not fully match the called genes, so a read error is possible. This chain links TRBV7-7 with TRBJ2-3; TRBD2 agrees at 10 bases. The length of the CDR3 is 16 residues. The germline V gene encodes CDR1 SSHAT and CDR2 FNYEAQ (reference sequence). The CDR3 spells CASSLGLAGATDTQYF. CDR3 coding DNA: TGTGCTAGCAGCTTAGGGCTAGCGGGAGCGACAGATACGCAGTATTTT.

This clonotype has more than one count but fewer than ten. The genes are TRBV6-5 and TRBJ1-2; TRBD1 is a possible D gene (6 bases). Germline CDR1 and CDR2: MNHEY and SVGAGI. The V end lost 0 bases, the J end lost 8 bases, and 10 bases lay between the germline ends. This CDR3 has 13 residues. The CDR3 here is CASSYSGDRGYTF. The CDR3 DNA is TGTGCCAGCAGTTACTCTGGCGACAGGGGCTACACCTTC.

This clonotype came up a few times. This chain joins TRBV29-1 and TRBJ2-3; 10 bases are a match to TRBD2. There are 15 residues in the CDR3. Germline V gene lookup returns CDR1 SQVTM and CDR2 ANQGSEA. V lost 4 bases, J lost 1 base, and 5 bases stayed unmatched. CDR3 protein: CSVGQLAGRTDTQYF. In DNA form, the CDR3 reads TGCAGCGTTGGCCAACTAGCGGGACGCACAGATACGCAGTATTTT.

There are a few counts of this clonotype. The CDR3 coding sequence is TGTGCCAGCAGCAAAGCAGGGCCTGAAGCTTTCTTT. It translates to CASSKAGPEAFF. The chain recombines TRBV7-9 with TRBJ1-1; possible D gene TRBD1, 5 bases. The germline V gene has CDR1 SEHNR and CDR2 FQNEAQ (reference sequence). The CDR3 is 12 residues long. V was cut by 5 bases and J by 6 bases, with 10 bases left in between.

The CDR3 DNA reads as TGCGCCAGCAGCTTGGTGGGGGTCTACGAGCAGTACTTC. Amino acid sequence: CASSLVGVYEQYF. The rearrangement links TRBV5-1 to TRBJ2-7; D is tentatively TRBD1 or TRBD2 (5 bases each). This CDR3 spans 13 amino acids. The V end lost 0 bases, the J end lost 3 bases, and 7 bases lay between the germline ends. Germline CDR1 reads SGHRS; CDR2 reads YFSETQ.

The CDR3 bases are TGCAGTGCTAGATCTAGGGACCGCTCCTACAATGAGCAGTTCTTC. Protein: CSARSRDRSYNEQFF. The V and J genes are TRBV20-1 and TRBJ2-1; D could derive from TRBD1 or TRBD2 (5 bases each). Trimming took 2 bases from V and 0 from J, leaving 11 bases between them. Looked up from germline, CDR1 is DFQATT and CDR2 is SNEGSKA (reference sequence). This CDR3 is built from 15 residues.